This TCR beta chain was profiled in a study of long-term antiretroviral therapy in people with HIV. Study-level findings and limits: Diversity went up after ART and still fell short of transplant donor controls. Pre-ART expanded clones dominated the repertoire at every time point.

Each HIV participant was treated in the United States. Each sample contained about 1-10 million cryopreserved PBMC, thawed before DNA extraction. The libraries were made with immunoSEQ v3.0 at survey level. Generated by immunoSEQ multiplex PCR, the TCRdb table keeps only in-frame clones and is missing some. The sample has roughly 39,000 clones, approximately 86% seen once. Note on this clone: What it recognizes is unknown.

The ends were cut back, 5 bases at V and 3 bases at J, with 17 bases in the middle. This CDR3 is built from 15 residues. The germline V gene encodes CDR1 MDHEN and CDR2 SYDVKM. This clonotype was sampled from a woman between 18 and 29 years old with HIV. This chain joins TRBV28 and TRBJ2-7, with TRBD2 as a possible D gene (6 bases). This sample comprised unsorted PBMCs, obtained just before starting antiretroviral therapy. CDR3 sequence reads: CASSIGWMGGYEQYF. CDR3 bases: TGTGCCAGCAGTATCGGGTGGATGGGGGGCTACGAGCAGTACTTC. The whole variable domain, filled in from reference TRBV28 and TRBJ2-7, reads DVKVTQSSRYLVKRTGEKVFLECVQDMDHENMFWYRQDPGLGLRLIYFSYDVKMKEKGDIPEGYSVSREKKERFSLILESASTNQTSMYLCASSIGWMGGYEQYFGPGTRLTVT.